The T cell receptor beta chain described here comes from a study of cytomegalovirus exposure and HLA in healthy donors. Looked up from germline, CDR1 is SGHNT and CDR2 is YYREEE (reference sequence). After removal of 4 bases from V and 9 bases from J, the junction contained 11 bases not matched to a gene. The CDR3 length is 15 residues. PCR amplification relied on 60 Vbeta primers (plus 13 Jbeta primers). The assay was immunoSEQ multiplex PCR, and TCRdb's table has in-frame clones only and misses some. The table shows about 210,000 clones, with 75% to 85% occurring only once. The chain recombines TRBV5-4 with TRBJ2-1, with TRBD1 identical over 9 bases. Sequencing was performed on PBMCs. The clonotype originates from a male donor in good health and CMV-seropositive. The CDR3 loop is CASSRGRDREGEQFF. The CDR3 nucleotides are TGTGCCAGCAGCCGGGGCCGGGACAGGGAAGGTGAGCAGTTCTTC. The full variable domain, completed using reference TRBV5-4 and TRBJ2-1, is ETGVTQSPTHLIKTRGQQVTLRCSSQSGHNTVSWYQQALGQGPQFIFQYYREEENGRGNFPPRFSGLQFPNYSSELNVNALELDDSALYLCASSRGRDREGEQFFGPGTRLTVL.